These 13 T cell receptor beta chains were sequenced from one sample in a study of cytomegalovirus exposure and HLA in healthy donors (dated by TCRdb to 2016 to 2017). The protocol used for the library was the immunoSEQ multiplex PCR assay. In TCRdb, the immuneACCESS table is reduced to in-frame sequences with V and J assigned. These tables do not hold every clone; where another copy was compared, an unresolved V gene accounts for under half, and the others remain unexplained. This sample holds about 55,000 clones; more than 80% were observed only once. 3% of the sample is held by the ten biggest clonotypes. Sequencing was carried out using PBMCs. All receptors come from a man aged 18-30 years in good health and CMV-seronegative.

This chain links TRBV5-1 with TRBJ1-5; the D gene is possibly TRBD1 (6 bases). The V end was cut by 2 bases, the J end by 3 bases, with 12 bases between. The CDR3 covers 15 residues. The V gene's germline CDR1 is SGHRS and CDR2 YFSETQ. The CDR3 here is CASSLGQGLNQPQHF. CDR3 bases: TGCGCCAGCAGCTTAGGTCAGGGGCTCAATCAGCCCCAGCATTTT.

A word on this clone: Other DNA sequences in the sample encode the same CDR3. The chain couples TRBV19 to TRBJ1-5; D is undetermined. The CDR3 is 12 amino acids. The germline gives CDR1 LNHDA, CDR2 SQIVND (reference sequence). V shed 3 bases and J shed 7 bases, with 7 bases lying between them. The CDR3 loop is CASSIRGQPQHF. The DNA of the CDR3 is TGTGCCAGTAGTATTCGTGGCCAGCCCCAGCATTTT.

A remark on this clone: Other DNA sequences in this sample translate to the same CDR3. The chain couples TRBV27 to TRBJ2-1; TRBD2 matches 7 bases. The CDR3 is 14 amino acids. Germline loops: CDR1 MNHEY, CDR2 SMNVEV (reference sequence). V lost 6 bases and J lost 0; bases outside the gene matches: 2. Here the CDR3 reads CASSGGYSYNEQFF. The CDR3, as DNA: TGTGCCAGCAGCGGGGGGTACTCCTACAATGAGCAGTTCTTC.

V is TRBV7-6 and J is TRBJ1-2; 9 bases map to TRBD1. Germline trimming cut 5 bases from V and 7 bases from J; bases unmatched to any gene: 11. The CDR3 has 15 residues. Germline V CDR1 and CDR2: SGHVS, FNYEAQ. CDR3 nucleotides: TGTGCCAGCAGCACCGAACAGGGGGCGCGGGTTGGCTACACCTTC. It specifies CASSTEQGARVGYTF.

The chain employs TRBV27 and TRBJ1-2, with a possible D match to TRBD1 (6 bases). V gave up 0 bases and J gave up 4 bases, with 9 bases separating them. CDR1 is MNHEY, CDR2 SMNVEV, per germline (reference sequence). This CDR3 spans 14 amino acids. The CDR3 loop reads CASSLSGASYGYTF. Written as DNA, the CDR3 is TGTGCCAGCAGTTTATCGGGGGCTTCCTATGGCTACACCTTC.

In this sample, this clone turned up once. The chain has TRBV12-5 and TRBJ2-7, with D hard to call. The V and J ends lost 1 base and 9 bases respectively, with 19 bases between them. This CDR3 region has 15 residues. Germline loops: CDR1 LGHNT, CDR2 FRNRAP. This CDR3 reads CASGLDGPEPTRQYF. The DNA for the CDR3 is TGTGCTAGTGGTTTGGATGGTCCGGAGCCTACGAGGCAGTACTTC.

The rearrangement uses TRBV10-1 and TRBJ2-5; 11 bases agree with TRBD2. CDR1 is WNHNN and CDR2 is SYGVQD in the germline V gene (reference sequence). With V trimmed by 5 bases and J by 5 bases, 4 bases remained unmatched. The CDR3 is 14 residues long. Here the CDR3 reads CASSMTSGKETQYF. Written as DNA, the CDR3 is TGCGCCAGCAGTATGACTAGCGGGAAGGAGACCCAGTACTTC.

This clone was seen once. The chain employs TRBV4-1 and TRBJ1-4; D remains unclear. Deletions cut 0 bases from V and 15 bases from J, with 11 bases between. This CDR3 comprises 12 residues. CDR1 is MGHRA, CDR2 YSYEKL, per germline. The CDR3 is CASSQDPPNLFF. The CDR3 DNA sequence: TGCGCCAGCAGCCAAGATCCCCCGAACTTGTTTTTT.

This chain uses TRBV5-1 with TRBJ1-1, with D maybe TRBD1 (5 bases). Germline CDR1 and CDR2: SGHRS and YFSETQ. Deletions cut 4 bases from V and 0 bases from J, with 13 bases between. The CDR3 spans 15 residues. CDR3 in amino acids: CASSPSGGLNTEAFF. For the CDR3, the DNA is TGCGCCAGCAGCCCGTCGGGGGGACTGAACACTGAAGCTTTCTTT.

The V call is TRBV28, the J call TRBJ1-1, with 8 bases that match TRBD1. V was clipped by 2 bases and J by 3 bases; unmatched bases: 11. The CDR3 runs 17 residues. Germline CDR1 is MDHEN and CDR2 is SYDVKM. The CDR3 loop reads CASSLNQGAALDTEAFF. As DNA, the CDR3 is TGTGCCAGCAGTTTAAACCAGGGGGCCGCTTTGGACACTGAAGCTTTCTTT.

This clone is a singleton in its sample. This sequence joins TRBV7-3 and TRBJ2-7; TRBD1 matches at 9 bases. J gave up 4 bases and V 5 bases, and 6 bases lay outside the gene matches. Looked up from germline, CDR1 is SGHTA and CDR2 is FQGTGA. The CDR3 totals 14 residues. This CDR3 is CASSPGTGMYEQYF. In DNA form, the CDR3 reads TGTGCCAGCAGCCCCGGGACAGGGATGTACGAGCAGTACTTC.

V is TRBV5-1 and J is TRBJ1-3; possibly TRBD1 for D (6 bases). The CDR3 spans 15 residues. The germline gives CDR1 SGHRS, CDR2 YFSETQ. Trimming took off 4 bases at V and 0 bases at J, with 11 bases between the two ends. The CDR3: CASSPDRPSGNTIYF. CDR3 DNA: TGCGCCAGCAGCCCGGACAGACCCTCTGGAAACACCATATATTTT.

The chain has TRBV5-4 and TRBJ2-1, with 9 nucleotides matching TRBD2. V was pared by 7 bases and J by 2 bases, with 7 bases of the junction left unmatched. The germline V gene encodes CDR1 SGHNT and CDR2 YYREEE (reference sequence). The CDR3 has 15 amino acids. CDR3 residues: CASLAAGGPYNEQFF. CDR3 DNA: TGTGCCAGCCTGGCAGCGGGAGGCCCCTACAATGAGCAGTTCTTC. Using reference TRBV5-4 and TRBJ2-1 for the parts outside the CDR3, the full variable domain is ETGVTQSPTHLIKTRGQQVTLRCSSQSGHNTVSWYQQALGQGPQFIFQYYREEENGRGNFPPRFSGLQFPNYSSELNVNALELDDSALYLCASLAAGGPYNEQFFGPGTRLTVL.